This is a list of T cell receptor beta chains from one sample in a study of CD8 T cells in Susac syndrome. TCRdb reprocessed the immunoSEQ multiplex PCR reads via MiXCR and lists one record per CDR3 protein. This table holds approximately 120,000 distinct CDR3 sequences, around 97% found once. Material for sequencing was CD4+ T cells from PBMCs. The receptor set was obtained from a human donor in good health. CDR3s include the opening cysteine and the closing phenylalanine or tryptophan. A D gene is named only where the DNA matches it firmly. Clone size, where shown, is once, few, many, or a class for clones that have expanded.

D gene: TRBD2
clone size: -
J gene: TRBJ2-5
V gene: TRBV18
CDR3 protein: CASSPRLAGGETQYF
CDR3 DNA: TGTGCCAGCTCACCGCGACTAGCGGGAGGAGAGACCCAGTACTTC

D gene: TRBD2
clone size: -
J gene: TRBJ2-7
V gene: TRBV7-2
CDR3 protein: CASSLARVGLGSYEQYF
CDR3 DNA: TGTGCCAGCAGCTTAGCGCGGGTGGGACTAGGCTCCTACGAGCAGTACTTC

D gene: TRBD2
clone size: -
J gene: TRBJ2-7
V gene: TRBV7-2
CDR3 protein: CASSLDRLAGGQYF
CDR3 DNA: TGTGCCAGCAGCTTAGATCGGCTAGCGGGAGGACAGTACTTC

D gene: -
clone size: -
J gene: TRBJ1-6
V gene: TRBV20-1
CDR3 protein: CSARDTAIGGNSPLHF
CDR3 DNA: TGCAGTGCACGGGACACCGCCATAGGTGGAAATTCACCCCTCCACTTT

D gene: -
clone size: -
J gene: TRBJ2-2
V gene: TRBV3-1
CDR3 protein: CASSQEMTRGTGELFF
CDR3 DNA: TGTGCCAGCAGCCAAGAAATGACTAGGGGGACCGGGGAGCTGTTTTTT

D gene: -
clone size: -
J gene: TRBJ2-2
V gene: TRBV6-1
CDR3 protein: CASSPWQGPRTGELFF
CDR3 DNA: TGTGCCAGCAGCCCCTGGCAGGGACCTCGGACCGGGGAGCTGTTTTTT

D gene: -
clone size: -
J gene: TRBJ2-5
V gene: TRBV12-3/TRBV12-4
CDR3 protein: CASSWEFKAAQYF
CDR3 DNA: TGTGCCAGCAGTTGGGAATTTAAGGCGGCCCAGTACTTC

D gene: -
clone size: -
J gene: TRBJ1-5
V gene: TRBV20-1
CDR3 protein: CSASRTDSNQPQHF
CDR3 DNA: TGCAGTGCTAGTCGGACGGATAGCAATCAGCCCCAGCATTTT

D gene: TRBD1
clone size: -
J gene: TRBJ2-5
V gene: TRBV27
CDR3 protein: CASSLRTGWETQYF
CDR3 DNA: TGTGCCAGCAGTTTGAGGACAGGATGGGAGACCCAGTACTTC

D gene: TRBD1
clone size: -
J gene: TRBJ1-6
V gene: TRBV24-1
CDR3 protein: CATSEQGISPLHF
CDR3 DNA: TGTGCCACCTCCGAACAGGGGATTTCACCCCTCCACTTT

D gene: -
clone size: -
J gene: TRBJ2-5
V gene: TRBV28
CDR3 protein: CASSLWLQETQYF
CDR3 DNA: TGTGCCAGCAGTTTGTGGTTACAAGAGACCCAGTACTTC

D gene: TRBD2
clone size: once
J gene: TRBJ2-1
V gene: TRBV6-1
CDR3 protein: CASSGASGGDNEQFF
CDR3 DNA: TGTGCCAGCAGTGGGGCTAGCGGGGGGGACAATGAGCAGTTCTTC

D gene: -
clone size: -
J gene: TRBJ2-7
V gene: TRBV5-6
CDR3 protein: CASSLLGQSTYEQYF
CDR3 DNA: TGTGCCAGCAGCTTGTTAGGGCAGAGTACCTACGAGCAGTACTTC

D gene: TRBD2
clone size: -
J gene: TRBJ2-1
V gene: TRBV7-3
CDR3 protein: CASSPAGGFNEQFF
CDR3 DNA: TGTGCCAGCAGCCCCGCGGGAGGGTTCAATGAGCAGTTCTTC

D gene: -
clone size: -
J gene: TRBJ1-1
V gene: TRBV7-9
CDR3 protein: CASSWGQNTEAFF
CDR3 DNA: TGTGCCAGCAGCTGGGGACAGAACACTGAAGCTTTCTTT

D gene: -
clone size: -
J gene: TRBJ1-2
V gene: TRBV3-1
CDR3 protein: CASSQGQSKAGYTF
CDR3 DNA: TGTGCCAGCAGCCAAGGACAGTCGAAGGCTGGCTACACCTTC

D gene: TRBD2
clone size: -
J gene: TRBJ2-4
V gene: TRBV5-1
CDR3 protein: CASSRGGDQNIQYF
CDR3 DNA: TGCGCCAGCAGCCGGGGGGGGGACCAAAACATTCAGTACTTC

D gene: -
clone size: -
J gene: TRBJ2-7
V gene: TRBV29-1
CDR3 protein: CSGSRGVHEQYF
CDR3 DNA: TGCAGCGGCTCTAGGGGCGTCCACGAGCAGTACTTC

D gene: -
clone size: once
J gene: TRBJ2-1
V gene: TRBV30
CDR3 protein: CAWSVSRVGEQFF
CDR3 DNA: TGTGCCTGGAGTGTGAGCAGGGTAGGTGAGCAGTTCTTC

D gene: -
clone size: -
J gene: TRBJ2-1
V gene: TRBV14
CDR3 protein: CASSLSLGKDEQFF
CDR3 DNA: TGTGCCAGCAGCCTCTCGCTAGGGAAGGATGAGCAGTTCTTC

D gene: TRBD1
clone size: -
J gene: TRBJ1-5
V gene: TRBV20-1
CDR3 protein: CSSARTGSNQPQHF
CDR3 DNA: TGCAGTTCCGCCCGGACAGGGAGTAATCAGCCCCAGCATTTT

D gene: -
clone size: -
J gene: TRBJ2-3
V gene: TRBV29-1
CDR3 protein: CSVEQSKDTQYF
CDR3 DNA: TGCAGCGTGGAACAATCTAAAGATACGCAGTATTTT

D gene: TRBD1
clone size: -
J gene: TRBJ2-7
V gene: TRBV12-3/TRBV12-4
CDR3 protein: CASSLVGGQGTYEQYF
CDR3 DNA: TGTGCCAGCAGTTTAGTAGGAGGACAGGGGACCTACGAGCAGTACTTC

D gene: -
clone size: -
J gene: TRBJ2-1
V gene: TRBV27
CDR3 protein: CASQRAPSYNEQFF
CDR3 DNA: TGTGCCAGTCAGCGGGCACCTTCCTACAATGAGCAGTTCTTC

D gene: TRBD2
clone size: once
J gene: TRBJ2-7
V gene: TRBV28
CDR3 protein: CASSPPGLAGAYEQYF
CDR3 DNA: TGTGCCAGCAGCCCGCCCGGACTAGCGGGGGCCTACGAGCAGTACTTC

D gene: TRBD1
clone size: -
J gene: TRBJ1-1
V gene: TRBV2
CDR3 protein: CASTGTGDTNTEAFF
CDR3 DNA: TGTGCCAGCACTGGGACAGGGGATACGAACACTGAAGCTTTCTTT

D gene: -
clone size: -
J gene: TRBJ2-5
V gene: TRBV7-3
CDR3 protein: CASSLMGTDQETQYF
CDR3 DNA: TGTGCCAGCAGCTTAATGGGCACAGACCAAGAGACCCAGTACTTC

D gene: -
clone size: -
J gene: TRBJ2-5
V gene: TRBV20-1
CDR3 protein: CSARRTGGTQYF
CDR3 DNA: TGCAGTGCTAGAAGGACGGGCGGGACCCAGTACTTC

D gene: -
clone size: -
J gene: TRBJ2-3
V gene: TRBV4-3
CDR3 protein: CASSQESRADTQYF
CDR3 DNA: TGCGCCAGCAGCCAAGAGTCGAGGGCGGATACGCAGTATTTT

D gene: -
clone size: -
J gene: TRBJ2-7
V gene: TRBV5-1
CDR3 protein: CASSGGGRGPTGEQYF
CDR3 DNA: TGCGCCAGCAGCGGCGGGGGCCGCGGCCCTACTGGCGAGCAGTACTTC

D gene: TRBD2
clone size: -
J gene: TRBJ2-3
V gene: TRBV7-2
CDR3 protein: CASSLPGLVTDTQYF
CDR3 DNA: TGTGCCAGCAGCCTACCCGGACTAGTAACAGATACGCAGTATTTT

D gene: -
clone size: -
J gene: TRBJ2-5
V gene: TRBV12-5
CDR3 protein: CASGPDRPGTETQYF
CDR3 DNA: TGTGCTAGTGGTCCCGACCGCCCGGGGACGGAGACCCAGTACTTC

D gene: -
clone size: -
J gene: TRBJ2-3
V gene: TRBV11-2
CDR3 protein: CASSLAQVRADTQYF
CDR3 DNA: TGTGCCAGCAGCTTAGCCCAGGTTCGGGCAGATACGCAGTATTTT

D gene: TRBD2
clone size: -
J gene: TRBJ2-3
V gene: TRBV20-1
CDR3 protein: CSARLAGALDTQYF
CDR3 DNA: TGCAGTGCTCGACTAGCGGGGGCTTTAGATACGCAGTATTTT

D gene: -
clone size: -
J gene: TRBJ1-2
V gene: TRBV29-1
CDR3 protein: CSVVFWGRATGYTF
CDR3 DNA: TGCAGCGTTGTATTTTGGGGCAGGGCGACTGGCTACACCTTC

D gene: -
clone size: -
J gene: TRBJ1-1
V gene: TRBV4-2
CDR3 protein: CASSQDWTANTEAFF
CDR3 DNA: TGTGCCAGCAGCCAAGATTGGACAGCGAACACTGAAGCTTTCTTT

D gene: -
clone size: -
J gene: TRBJ2-5
V gene: TRBV12-3/TRBV12-4
CDR3 protein: CASSLNTAETQYF
CDR3 DNA: TGTGCCAGCAGTTTAAACACTGCAGAGACCCAGTACTTC

D gene: TRBD2
clone size: -
J gene: TRBJ2-7
V gene: TRBV7-2
CDR3 protein: CASSFSPSSGSYEQYF
CDR3 DNA: TGTGCCAGCAGCTTTAGCCCCTCTAGCGGGAGCTACGAGCAGTACTTC

D gene: TRBD2
clone size: -
J gene: TRBJ2-3
V gene: TRBV20-1
CDR3 protein: CSALAGGPTDTQYF
CDR3 DNA: TGCAGTGCCTTAGCGGGGGGGCCCACAGATACGCAGTATTTT

D gene: TRBD1
clone size: -
J gene: TRBJ2-2
V gene: TRBV3-1
CDR3 protein: CASSWTGVHGELFF
CDR3 DNA: TGTGCCAGCAGCTGGACAGGGGTTCACGGGGAGCTGTTTTTT

D gene: TRBD2
clone size: -
J gene: TRBJ2-2
V gene: TRBV13
CDR3 protein: CASRHTSGSTGELFF
CDR3 DNA: TGTGCCAGCAGGCACACTAGCGGTTCCACCGGGGAGCTGTTTTTT

D gene: TRBD2
clone size: -
J gene: TRBJ2-5
V gene: TRBV25-1
CDR3 protein: CASSARLAGEETQYF
CDR3 DNA: TGTGCCAGCAGTGCAAGACTAGCGGGGGAAGAGACCCAGTACTTC

D gene: -
clone size: -
J gene: TRBJ1-2
V gene: TRBV7-9
CDR3 protein: CASSFTGDGYTF
CDR3 DNA: TGTGCCAGCAGCTTCACGGGGGATGGCTACACCTTC